Listed here are 26 T cell receptor beta chains from one sample, sequenced in a study of cytotoxic CD8 clonotypes in ibrutinib-treated CLL. TCRdb's copy holds only in-frame clones and misses some; the assay was immunoSEQ multiplex PCR. The sample holds around 200,000 clones, just over 70% seen once. Here the sequenced sample was PBMCs, taken after 12 months of ibrutinib treatment. These receptors all stem from a human donor with chronic lymphocytic leukemia.

The chain carries TRBV11-2 and TRBJ2-1; perhaps TRBD2 as D (6 bases). Trimming took off 1 base at V and 2 bases at J, with 12 bases between the two ends. The length of the CDR3 is 16 residues. Germline CDR1 SGHAT, CDR2 FQNNGV. The CDR3 sequence is CASSLGPSVPYNEQFF. In nucleotides, the CDR3 is TGTGCCAGCAGCTTAGGTCCTAGCGTTCCCTACAATGAGCAGTTCTTC.

The rearrangement uses TRBV6-1 and TRBJ2-2; D gene unclear. The CDR3 spans 14 residues. V was shortened by 7 bases and J by 5 bases, with 14 bases between the two germline ends. CDR1 and CDR2 (germline): MNHNS, SASEGT. This chain's CDR3 is CASTSGEATGELFF. CDR3 coding DNA: TGTGCCAGCACCTCCGGAGAGGCAACCGGGGAGCTGTTTTTT.

In its sample, this clone was seen many times. The chain has TRBV5-1 and TRBJ2-5; no clear D gene. The length of the CDR3 is 13 residues. CDR1 and CDR2 (germline): SGHRS, YFSETQ. V lost 0 bases and J 5 bases, leaving 8 bases between the germline ends. The CDR3 spells CASSLGPRETQYF. The CDR3 DNA reads TGCGCCAGCAGCTTGGGACCTAGGGAGACCCAGTACTTC.

A word on this clone: At the DNA level, this CDR3 is encoded by other sequences in the same sample as well. The chain recombines TRBV5-6 with TRBJ1-1, with D perhaps TRBD1 (5 bases). Looked up from germline, CDR1 is SGHDT and CDR2 is YYEEEE. The CDR3 loop spans 13 amino acids. The germline V and J ends were trimmed by 3 bases and 4 bases, with 10 bases remaining between them. The CDR3 nucleotides read TGTGCCAGCAGCTCGGGACGCCCCACTGAAGCTTTCTTT. Amino acids: CASSSGRPTEAFF.

V gene TRBV7-8 combines with J gene TRBJ2-5, with 7 bases identical to TRBD1. The germline V gene has CDR1 SGHVS and CDR2 FQNEAQ. The V gene end was trimmed by 5 bases and the J gene end by 1 base; junction bases not matched to a gene: 4. This CDR3 spans 14 amino acids. The CDR3 loop is CASSPGQFQETQYF. DNA of the CDR3: TGTGCCAGCAGCCCGGGACAGTTCCAAGAGACCCAGTACTTC.

The table lists this clone with a few counts. This chain connects TRBV7-2 to TRBJ1-6; 7 bases are shared with TRBD1. This CDR3 is built from 16 residues. From germline, CDR1 is SGHTA and CDR2 FQGNSA. V gave up 5 bases and J gave up 6 bases; unmatched junction bases: 10. DNA of the CDR3: TGTGCCAGCAGCCTTCCGGACAGGACCCTTAATTCACCCCTCCACTTT. It translates to CASSLPDRTLNSPLHF.

The CDR3, as DNA: TGTGCCAGCAAAAGGACAGGGAACTATGGCTACACCTTC. It specifies CASKRTGNYGYTF. The chain employs TRBV11-2 and TRBJ1-2; 8 bases fit TRBD1. This CDR3 spans 13 amino acids. The germline gives CDR1 SGHAT, CDR2 FQNNGV. J lost 2 bases, V lost 7 bases, and 3 bases had no gene match.

The CDR3 nucleotides are TGTGCCAGCAGATCACTGTCGTTTTTGAGGTACTTC. Its protein product is CASRSLSFLRYF. The J gene is TRBJ2-5, the V gene TRBV6-5, with no clear D. Germline V gives CDR1 MNHEY, CDR2 SVGAGI. V was trimmed by 6 bases and J by 13 bases, leaving 18 bases between them. The CDR3 length is 12 residues.

V gene TRBV7-2 combines with J gene TRBJ1-5; D is possibly TRBD1 (6 bases). CDR1 and CDR2 (germline): SGHTA, FQGNSA. This CDR3 spans 16 amino acids. Trimming pared 4 bases from V and 3 bases from J, leaving 16 bases between. The CDR3 sequence: CASSSTGTTYNQPQHF. CDR3 DNA: TGTGCCAGCAGCTCAACCGGGACAACATACAATCAGCCCCAGCATTTT.

Comments on this clone: The sample contains more than one DNA sequence encoding this CDR3. The chain carries TRBV30 and TRBJ2-7; 10 bases map to TRBD1. The CDR3 totals 13 residues. Germline assignment: CDR1 GTSNPN and CDR2 SVGIG (reference sequence). Trimming at V came to 1 base and at J to 4 bases, leaving 1 base not matched to a gene. CDR3 loop: CAWSGGQGYEQYF. CDR3 coding DNA: TGTGCCTGGAGTGGGGGACAGGGGTACGAGCAGTACTTC.

This clone was counted a few times. V usage is TRBV6-1 and J usage is TRBJ1-1; D is perhaps TRBD1 (5 bases). Trimming took off 6 bases at V and 0 bases at J, with 14 bases between the two ends. The CDR3 totals 15 residues. Germline CDR1 reads MNHNS; CDR2 reads SASEGT. CDR3: CASSGTAFMNTEAFF. CDR3 coding DNA: TGTGCCAGCAGCGGGACGGCGTTCATGAACACTGAAGCTTTCTTT.

The rearrangement links TRBV10-1 to TRBJ1-1; D perhaps matches TRBD1 (5 bases). Germline assignment: CDR1 WNHNN and CDR2 SYGVQD (reference sequence). V was cut by 7 bases and J by 0 bases, with 12 bases left in between. This CDR3 region has 14 residues. The CDR3 bases are TGCGCCAGCACTTGGACAACCGTGAACACTGAAGCTTTCTTT. Translated: CASTWTTVNTEAFF.

CDR3 in amino acids: CASSYSTQGYTF. CDR3 DNA sequence: TGTGCCAGCAGTTACTCGACCCAGGGCTACACCTTC. The chain combines TRBV6-5 with TRBJ1-2; D not certain. Germline V gives CDR1 MNHEY, CDR2 SVGAGI. This CDR3 comprises 12 residues. Between the trimmed V and J ends, which lost 0 bases and 8 bases, there was a span of 7 bases.

The chain combines TRBV27 with TRBJ2-1, with TRBD2 identical over 13 bases. Germline assignment: CDR1 MNHEY and CDR2 SMNVEV (reference sequence). The ends lost 3 bases at V and 0 bases at J; junction bases unmatched: 2. CDR3 length: 17 amino acids. The CDR3 protein is CASSFGTSGNSYNEQFF. The CDR3 DNA follows: TGTGCCAGCAGTTTTGGGACTAGCGGGAACTCCTACAATGAGCAGTTCTTC.

The chain is built from TRBV2 and TRBJ2-1; 13 bases map to TRBD2. This CDR3 contains 15 residues. Per the germline V gene, CDR1 is SNHLY and CDR2 is FYNNEI. V lost 8 bases, J lost 9 bases, and 10 bases stayed unmatched. The DNA for the CDR3 is TGTGCCAGCGTCCCACGGACTAGCGGGGGTAGTGAGCAGTTCTTC. Translating gives CASVPRTSGGSEQFF.

The chain has TRBV27 and TRBJ1-2, with no clear D. This CDR3 has 15 residues. Germline V gene lookup returns CDR1 MNHEY and CDR2 SMNVEV (reference sequence). V shed 5 bases and J shed 3 bases, with 16 bases lying between them. This CDR3 is CASSPIEGFYYGYTF. CDR3 nucleotide sequence: TGTGCCAGCAGTCCTATCGAGGGTTTTTACTATGGCTACACCTTC.

The chain carries TRBV7-3 and TRBJ2-3; no reliable D call. The CDR3 has 13 amino acids. Deletions cut 5 bases from V and 6 bases from J, with 12 bases between. CDR1 and CDR2 (germline): SGHTA, FQGTGA. The DNA for the CDR3 is TGTGCCAGCAGCGAACTGCTGGCGGATACGCAGTATTTT. Translating it yields CASSELLADTQYF. Combining the CDR3 with reference TRBV7-3 and TRBJ2-3 gives the whole variable domain GAGVSQTPSNKVTEKGKYVELRCDPISGHTALYWYRQSLGQGPEFLIYFQGTGAADDSGLPNDRFFAVRPEGSVSTLKIQRTERGDSAVYLCASSELLADTQYFGPGTRLTVL.

The genes are TRBV5-4 and TRBJ1-2; D may be TRBD1 (5 bases). The CDR3 loop spans 15 amino acids. V gave up 5 bases and J gave up 4 bases, with 18 bases separating them. Germline CDR1 and CDR2: SGHNT and YYREEE (reference sequence). The CDR3 region has the DNA TGTGCCAGCAGTGGGGCAGGGCAAATACTCTATGGCTACACCTTC. This gives the protein CASSGAGQILYGYTF.

This clone was seen only a few times. At the DNA level, this CDR3 is encoded by other sequences in the same sample as well. V and J are TRBV20-1 and TRBJ1-1; D gene ambiguous. Germline assignment: CDR1 DFQATT and CDR2 SNEGSKA (reference sequence). The CDR3 sequence is 11 residues long. Between the trimmed V and J ends, which lost 6 bases and 0 bases, there was a span of 5 bases. CDR3 in amino acids: CSAPLNTEAFF. The CDR3 region has the DNA TGCAGTGCACCCCTGAACACTGAAGCTTTCTTT.

This clone was seen once. The rearrangement joins TRBV6-6 to TRBJ1-4; no firm D call. Trimming left V 0 bases short and J 7 bases short, with 12 bases between. Germline V gene sequence: CDR1 MNHNY, CDR2 SVGAGI (reference sequence). The CDR3 runs 15 residues. The CDR3 DNA sequence: TGTGCCAGCAGTTACTCGGGAGGGTCAGGTGAAAAACTGTTTTTT. This gives the protein CASSYSGGSGEKLFF.

The chain uses TRBV29-1 and TRBJ2-7, with 11 bases identical to TRBD1. Germline lookup yields CDR1 SQVTM and CDR2 ANQGSEA. V shed 4 bases, J shed 0 bases, and the junction held 11 bases outside the gene matches. The CDR3 extends over 17 amino acids. The CDR3 protein is CSVAGQGVPGSSYEQYF. CDR3 DNA: TGCAGCGTTGCGGGACAGGGGGTGCCTGGGAGCTCCTACGAGCAGTACTTC.

CDR3 sequence reads: CASSFNGVNQPQHF. The DNA for the CDR3 is TGTGCCAGCAGTTTCAATGGGGTTAATCAGCCCCAGCATTTT. This rearrangement joins TRBV27 to TRBJ1-5; the D is unclear. Deletions cut 3 bases from V and 4 bases from J, with 10 bases between. The CDR3 contains 14 residues. CDR1 MNHEY and CDR2 SMNVEV come from the germline V gene (reference sequence).

The chain links TRBV9 to TRBJ1-4, with a possible D match to TRBD1 (6 bases). This CDR3 comprises 15 residues. V lost 2 bases, J lost 7 bases, and 15 bases lay in between. CDR1 SGDLS and CDR2 YYNGEE come from the germline V gene. The chain's CDR3 is CASSVRTLQGEKLFF. The CDR3 DNA is TGTGCCAGCAGCGTGAGGACTCTACAGGGTGAAAAACTGTTTTTT.

The genes are TRBV6-5 and TRBJ2-6; D might be TRBD1 (5 bases). This CDR3 has 14 amino acids. Trimming pared 7 bases from V and 0 bases from J, leaving 7 bases between. CDR1 and CDR2 (germline): MNHEY, SVGAGI. CDR3 DNA sequence: TGTGCCAGCAAAAGGGGCTCTGGGGCCAACGTCCTGACTTTC. Encoded protein: CASKRGSGANVLTF.

This clone was counted between two and nine times. This chain joins TRBV5-1 and TRBJ1-1, with TRBD1 identical over 9 bases. The CDR3 spans 14 residues. J lost 4 bases, V lost 4 bases, and 5 bases had no gene match. CDR1 and CDR2 from the germline V gene are SGHRS and YFSETQ. The CDR3 nucleotides read TGCGCCAGCAGCCTTCAGGACAGGGGCACTGAAGCTTTCTTT. This translates into CASSLQDRGTEAFF.

Only a few counts were recorded for this clone. The V and J genes are TRBV9 and TRBJ2-7; 10 bases map to TRBD2. Germline-derived CDR1 and CDR2 are SGDLS and YYNGEE. The junction had 8 bases not matched to a gene; V was cut back by 4 bases and J by 4 bases. CDR3 size: 15 residues. The CDR3 region has the DNA TGTGCCAGCAGCCCGCGGGGTAGCGGGAGGTACGAGCAGTACTTC. It translates to CASSPRGSGRYEQYF.